Each of the 16 T cell receptor beta chains below was sequenced from the same sample in a study of beta chain features in type 1 diabetes. Notes on the study in general: Moderately but significantly shorter TCRB CDR3s were found in Type 1 diabetes patients in all four CD4+ subsets.

The whole isolated RNA underwent reverse transcription, so sequencing captured expressed TCRB transcripts. Profiled with immunoSEQ multiplex PCR; TCRdb holds only in-frame clones, not every one. The data show around 240,000 clones, 16% seen once. The antigens for these receptors are not known. Specimen: naive CD4+ T cells from blood. Source of these receptors: a man aged 25 to 45 with type 1 diabetes.

This CDR3 is CASSPGGHSNTGELFF. In nucleotides, the CDR3 is TGCGCCAGCAGCCCCGGGGGACATTCGAACACCGGGGAGCTGTTTTTT. This chain links TRBV4-1 with TRBJ2-2, with D perhaps matching TRBD1 or TRBD2 (6 bases each). There are 16 residues in the CDR3. Between the trimmed V and J ends, which lost 4 bases and 0 bases, there was a span of 12 bases. In germline, CDR1 is MGHRA, CDR2 YSYEKL.

There are a few counts of this clone. CDR3 in amino acids: CASSPPGRASEAFF. CDR3 in DNA: TGTGCCAGCTCACCCCCGGGCAGGGCGAGTGAAGCTTTCTTT. J is TRBJ1-1 and V is TRBV18, with a weak D call TRBD1 (5 bases). CDR1 is KGHSH and CDR2 is LQKENI in the germline V gene. V lost 3 bases and J lost 7, with 15 bases in between. The CDR3 runs 14 residues.

This clone was counted between two and nine times. J is TRBJ2-1 and V is TRBV2; D call uncertain. In germline, CDR1 is SNHLY, CDR2 FYNNEI. The V end was cut by 4 bases, the J end by 2 bases, with 6 bases between. This CDR3 comprises 13 residues. CDR3 loop: CASSADTYNEQFF. The CDR3 bases are TGTGCCAGCAGTGCCGACACCTACAATGAGCAGTTCTTC. Together with reference TRBV2 and TRBJ2-1, the CDR3 gives the full variable domain: EPEVTQTPSHQVTQMGQEVILRCVPISNHLYFYWYRQILGQKVEFLVSFYNNEISEKSEIFDDQFSVERPDGSNFTLKIRSTKLEDSAMYFCASSADTYNEQFFGPGTRLTVL.

This clone was counted only a few times. The chain is built from TRBV4-1 and TRBJ2-1, with a possible D match to TRBD2 (6 bases). Trimming shortened V by 1 base and J by 7 bases, and 8 bases separated the two germline ends. CDR1 and CDR2 (germline): MGHRA, YSYEKL. This CDR3 is built from 13 residues. The CDR3 spells CASSQGRENEQFF. CDR3 DNA: TGCGCCAGCAGCCAAGGGAGGGAAAATGAGCAGTTCTTC.

This clone has only a few counts. This rearrangement joins TRBV29-1 to TRBJ2-3; D might be TRBD1 (6 bases). In germline, CDR1 is SQVTM, CDR2 ANQGSEA. V lost 4 bases to trimming and J lost 5 bases, with 13 bases between them. This CDR3 has 13 residues. CDR3 nucleotide sequence: TGCAGCGTTGGTCCCAGGGGCCTAGATACGCAGTATTTT. This encodes CSVGPRGLDTQYF.

This chain links TRBV4-2 with TRBJ2-5; 8 bases fit TRBD1. From germline, CDR1 is LGHNA and CDR2 YNFKEQ. The CDR3 spans 14 residues. The junction had 2 bases not matched to a gene; V was cut back by 1 base and J by 4 bases. The CDR3 DNA follows: TGTGCCAGCAGCCAAGGGACAGGGACAGAGACCCAGTACTTC. Translation gives CASSQGTGTETQYF.

This clone was seen more than once but under ten times. This chain joins TRBV11-2 and TRBJ2-1, with D unclear. Trimming took 0 bases from V and 9 from J, leaving 3 bases between them. This CDR3 has 11 amino acids. CDR1 is SGHAT, CDR2 FQNNGV, per germline. The CDR3 DNA reads TGTGCCAGCAGCTTAGACGGTGAGCAGTTCTTC. Translating gives CASSLDGEQFF.

In this sample, this clone turned up a few times. The V and J genes are TRBV29-1 and TRBJ1-4; D remains ambiguous. The CDR3 extends over 12 amino acids. CDR1 is SQVTM and CDR2 is ANQGSEA in the germline V gene. V dropped 7 bases and J dropped 4 bases, with 10 bases sitting between them. The CDR3 region has the DNA TGCAGCGGTTCAAGTTTTAATGAAAAACTGTTTTTT. It codes for CSGSSFNEKLFF.

This clone was counted a few times. The V and J genes are TRBV6-5 and TRBJ1-1; the D is unclear. The CDR3 has 13 amino acids. The ends were cut back, 4 bases at V and 6 bases at J, with 12 bases in the middle. Germline V gene data show CDR1 as MNHEY and CDR2 as SVGAGI. The CDR3 DNA reads TGTGCCAGCAGTTTCCTGAAGGGTTCTGAAGCTTTCTTT. It translates to CASSFLKGSEAFF.

This clone was counted only a few times. The same CDR3 is also encoded by other DNA sequences in this sample. The chain employs TRBV4-2 and TRBJ2-3, with unresolved D. V lost 0 bases to trimming and J lost 4 bases, with 5 bases between them. The length of the CDR3 is 13 residues. Germline V CDR1 and CDR2: LGHNA, YNFKEQ. CDR3: CASSQDLPDTQYF. The CDR3 coding sequence is TGTGCCAGCAGCCAAGATCTCCCAGATACGCAGTATTTT.

This chain links TRBV28 with TRBJ2-5; TRBD1 matches at 8 bases. This CDR3 region has 15 residues. Losses at the gene ends were 5 bases for V and 1 base for J; bases not matched to a gene: 6. In germline, CDR1 is MDHEN, CDR2 SYDVKM. CDR3 nucleotide sequence: TGTGCCAGCAGTACCGGACAGGGCCTCCAAGAGACCCAGTACTTC. This encodes CASSTGQGLQETQYF.

This clone was seen more than once but under ten times. The chain carries TRBV25-1 and TRBJ2-7; TRBD1 matches 12 bases. The CDR3 totals 14 residues. CDR1 is MGHDK, CDR2 SYGVNS, per germline. The junction had 6 bases not matched to a gene; V was cut back by 6 bases and J by 6 bases. The CDR3 here is CASRPGTGGLEQYF. Here the CDR3 DNA reads TGTGCCAGCAGGCCCGGGACAGGGGGCCTCGAGCAGTACTTC.

This clone was seen only a few times. The genes are TRBV7-9 and TRBJ2-2, with D unresolved. The germline V gene encodes CDR1 SEHNR and CDR2 FQNEAQ (reference sequence). The CDR3 has 12 residues. V was clipped by 2 bases and J by 5 bases, with 3 bases between them. The CDR3 spells CASSLSTGELFF. CDR3 bases: TGTGCCAGCAGCTTATCTACCGGGGAGCTGTTTTTT.

This chain links TRBV14 with TRBJ2-7, with 10 bases lining up with TRBD2. This CDR3 comprises 15 residues. With 3 bases clipped from V and 0 bases from J, the junction kept 2 bases outside the gene matches. Germline CDR1 reads SGHDN; CDR2 reads FVKESK. Here the CDR3 reads CASSQLAGASYEQYF. CDR3 sequence (DNA): TGTGCCAGCAGCCAGCTAGCGGGGGCCTCCTACGAGCAGTACTTC.

The rearrangement links TRBV29-1 to TRBJ2-1, with 8 bases fitting TRBD2. The germline V gene encodes CDR1 SQVTM and CDR2 ANQGSEA. This CDR3 is 15 amino acids long. Germline trimming cut 3 bases from V and 3 bases from J; bases unmatched to any gene: 7. CDR3 in amino acids: CSVDAGGTFYNEQFF. As DNA, the CDR3 is TGCAGCGTTGACGCGGGAGGTACTTTCTACAATGAGCAGTTCTTC.

This sequence joins TRBV15 and TRBJ2-7; TRBD2 aligns across 9 bases. The CDR3 loop spans 14 amino acids. Losses at the gene ends were 7 bases for V and 2 bases for J; bases not matched to a gene: 6. Germline CDR1 and CDR2: LNHNV and YYDKDF (reference sequence). CDR3 nucleotide sequence: TGTGCCACCAAGGCGACTAGCGGTACCTACGAGCAGTACTTC. It yields the protein CATKATSGTYEQYF.